The rows below give T cell receptor beta chains drawn from one sample of a study of T cells in Graves' hyperthyroidism and ophthalmopathy. TCRdb recomputed calls from the multiplex PCR reads with MiXCR, one row per CDR3 protein. The sample lists a few hundred thousand distinct CDR3 sequences, about 14% occurring once. The sequencing sample was made of blood. These receptors came from a woman in her thirties with Graves' ophthalmopathy. Both conserved end residues are part of each CDR3. A D gene is named only where the DNA matches it firmly. Only some rows state a clone size, as once, few, many or a class for expanded clones.

D gene	V gene	J gene	clone size	CDR3 protein	CDR3 DNA
NA	TRBV14	TRBJ1-6	few	CASSQWPGAPLHF	TGTGCCAGCAGCCAATGGCCGGGGGCTCCCCTCCACTTT
TRBD1	TRBV10-3	TRBJ1-2	few	CAISLKGTGGNYGYTF	TGTGCCATCAGCCTCAAAGGGACAGGAGGCAACTATGGCTACACCTTC
NA	TRBV2	TRBJ2-7	many	CASSEIVGYEQYF	TGTGCCAGCAGTGAAATTGTGGGGTACGAGCAGTACTTC
TRBD2	TRBV5-8	TRBJ2-3	few	CASSKGTSQGTDTQYF	TGTGCCAGCAGCAAGGGGACTAGCCAAGGCACAGATACGCAGTATTTT
NA	TRBV18	TRBJ2-1	NA	CASSLIGVRAGINNEQFF	TGTGCCAGCTCACTAATCGGGGTTCGAGCAGGGATTAACAATGAGCAGTTCTTC
NA	TRBV12-3/TRBV12-4	TRBJ1-6	few	CASSLRQSGSPLHF	TGTGCCAGCAGTTTGAGGCAGTCGGGGTCACCCCTCCACTTT
NA	TRBV2	TRBJ1-5	many	CASSPRGSSNQPQHF	TGTGCCAGCAGTCCGAGGGGGTCCAGCAATCAGCCCCAGCATTTT
NA	TRBV11-2	TRBJ1-1	many	CASSDDYRNTEAFF	TGTGCCAGCAGCGACGACTACCGGAACACTGAAGCTTTCTTT
TRBD1	TRBV5-1	TRBJ2-1	many	CASSLALGQGINEQFF	TGCGCCAGCAGCTTGGCCCTGGGACAGGGGATTAATGAGCAGTTCTTC
NA	TRBV19	TRBJ1-2	few	CASSFGAGSYGYTF	TGTGCCAGTAGTTTCGGTGCAGGCTCCTATGGCTACACCTTC
NA	TRBV11-2	TRBJ1-4	many	CASSLDGTENEKLFF	TGTGCCAGCAGCTTAGACGGGACGGAGAATGAAAAACTGTTTTTT
NA	TRBV30	TRBJ2-2	NA	CAMGRRGGELFF	TGTGCCATGGGCCGGCGGGGCGGGGAGCTGTTTTTT
TRBD2	TRBV20-1	TRBJ2-3	NA	CSARDYGLAGGEDTQYF	TGCAGTGCTAGAGATTATGGACTAGCGGGGGGTGAAGATACGCAGTATTTT
NA	TRBV5-6	TRBJ2-2	NA	CASSFRGRPVGELFF	TGTGCCAGCAGCTTCAGAGGACGGCCCGTGGGGGAGCTGTTTTTT
NA	TRBV7-3	TRBJ2-7	many	CASSLTLKSGYEQYF	TGTGCCAGCAGCTTAACGTTGAAGTCGGGCTACGAGCAGTACTTC
NA	TRBV7-9	TRBJ1-1	many	CASSLAAGNTEAFF	TGTGCCAGCAGCTTAGCGGCGGGAAACACTGAAGCTTTCTTT
NA	TRBV28	TRBJ1-6	many	CASSLGETNSPLHF	TGTGCCAGCAGTTTAGGGGAGACCAATTCACCCCTCCACTTT
TRBD2	TRBV11-2	TRBJ2-5	many	CAYMRGETQYF	TGTGCTTACATGCGGGGGGAGACCCAGTACTTC
NA	TRBV27	TRBJ1-5	many	CASSQTGRGNQPQHF	TGTGCCAGCAGTCAAACAGGGCGGGGCAATCAGCCCCAGCATTTT
NA	TRBV30	TRBJ1-1	many	CAWSVGRTSSTEAFF	TGTGCCTGGAGTGTCGGGCGGACCAGCAGCACTGAAGCTTTCTTT